This TCR beta chain was sequenced in a study of cytomegalovirus exposure and HLA in healthy donors. Among the donors, all were healthy bone marrow donors. Study-wide results and caveats: Later analysis identified several of the most significant clusters that appeared linked to common viral pathogens. Some V segments, TRBV6-2 and TRBV6-3 among them, were indistinguishable and were therefore excluded.

The PCR was carried out with 60 Vbeta primers and 13 Jbeta primers. Authors' data handling: The count from a later analysis was 79 million or so unique TCR beta chains, 9.5 million to 11 million of them shared. Sequenced by immunoSEQ multiplex PCR; TCRdb stores in-frame clones only, minus some. V, J and clone size are those of that table, while D and trimming were read from the DNA. The repertoire holds 150,000 or so clones, with approximately 81% as singletons. This CDR3 region has 13 residues. V lost 4 bases and J 6 bases, leaving 9 bases between the germline ends. Looked up from germline, CDR1 is MDHEN and CDR2 is SYDVKM. A note on this clone: As yet, its antigen is unknown.

The material sequenced was PBMCs. The TCR sequence derives from a woman under 30 in good health and CMV-seronegative. This chain connects TRBV28 to TRBJ2-2; possible D gene TRBD1, 6 bases. CDR3 coding DNA: TGTGCCAGCAGTTATTGGACAGCCGGGGAGCTGTTTTTT. Translation: CASSYWTAGELFF.